This entry describes one TCR beta chain. Using immunoSEQ multiplex PCR, the repertoire was profiled, and TCRdb retains in-frame clones only, with some absent. The sample lists about 180,000 clones; around 87% were seen once. The sample originates from a study of blood T cell repertoires in COVID-19. The V gene's germline CDR1 is SNHLY and CDR2 FYNNEI. The CDR3 has 15 amino acids. The ends were cut back, 0 bases at V and 3 bases at J, with 8 bases in the middle. This receptor was taken from a woman in her 70s with COVID-19, enrolled during active disease. This chain connects TRBV2 to TRBJ2-2; the D gene is possibly TRBD1 (5 bases). The specimen was peripheral blood. The CDR3 here is CASSEAGVHTGELFF. The CDR3 DNA is TGTGCCAGCAGTGAAGCAGGGGTTCACACCGGGGAGCTGTTTTTT. Supplemented by reference TRBV2 and TRBJ2-2, the full variable domain reads EPEVTQTPSHQVTQMGQEVILRCVPISNHLYFYWYRQILGQKVEFLVSFYNNEISEKSEIFDDQFSVERPDGSNFTLKIRSTKLEDSAMYFCASSEAGVHTGELFFGEGSRLTVL.